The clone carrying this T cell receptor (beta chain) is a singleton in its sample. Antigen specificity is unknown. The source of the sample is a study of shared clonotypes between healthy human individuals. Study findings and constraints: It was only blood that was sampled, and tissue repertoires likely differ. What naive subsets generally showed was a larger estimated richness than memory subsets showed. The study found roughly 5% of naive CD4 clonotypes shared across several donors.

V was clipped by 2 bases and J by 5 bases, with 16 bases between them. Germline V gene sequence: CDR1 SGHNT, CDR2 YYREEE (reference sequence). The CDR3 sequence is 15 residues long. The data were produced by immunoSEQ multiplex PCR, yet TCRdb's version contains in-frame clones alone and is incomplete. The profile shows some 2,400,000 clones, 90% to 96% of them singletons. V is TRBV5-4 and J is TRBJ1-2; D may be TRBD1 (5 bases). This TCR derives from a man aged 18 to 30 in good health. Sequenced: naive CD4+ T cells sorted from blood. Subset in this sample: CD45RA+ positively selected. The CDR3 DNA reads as TGTGCCAGCAGCTTCCCAGGGAACCCCGTATATGGCTACACCTTC. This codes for CASSFPGNPVYGYTF. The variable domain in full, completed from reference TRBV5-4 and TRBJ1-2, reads ETGVTQSPTHLIKTRGQQVTLRCSSQSGHNTVSWYQQALGQGPQFIFQYYREEENGRGNFPPRFSGLQFPNYSSELNVNALELDDSALYLCASSFPGNPVYGYTFGSGTRLTVV.